This is a list of T cell receptor beta chains from one sample in a study of cytomegalovirus exposure and HLA in healthy donors. TCRdb's table, derived via immunoSEQ multiplex PCR, lists solely in-frame clones and lacks some. The sample's table shows about 150,000 clones. The sample taken for sequencing was PBMCs. Receptor source: a woman aged 45-65 years in good health and CMV-seronegative. CDR3s leave out the opening cysteine and the closing phenylalanine or tryptophan. Each record gives: V gene, J gene, CDR3 protein.

V: TRBV5-1; J: TRBJ2-2; CDR3: ASSLGEKNTGELF
V: TRBV28; J: TRBJ2-1; CDR3: ASSSATSGGLMDEQF
V: TRBV19; J: TRBJ2-2; CDR3: ASTIRTGVTGELF
V: TRBV30; J: TRBJ1-2; CDR3: AWTPDSSNYGYT
V: TRBV19; J: TRBJ1-6; CDR3: ASSSLRQGINSPLH
V: TRBV27; J: TRBJ2-7; CDR3: ARGVRTGEQY
V: TRBV7-2; J: TRBJ1-5; CDR3: ASSLASQGYSNQPQH
V: TRBV25-1; J: TRBJ2-1; CDR3: ASTRFGTGGNEQF
V: TRBV9; J: TRBJ1-6; CDR3: ASSAGGQGVNSPLH
V: TRBV7-2; J: TRBJ2-5; CDR3: ASSQRPEGQGKETQY
V: TRBV7-9; J: TRBJ2-7; CDR3: ASSSIDRGNSYEQY
V: TRBV27; J: TRBJ2-7; CDR3: ASTPQGQDPSGGYYEQY
V: TRBV28; J: TRBJ1-1; CDR3: ASRVWDSNTEAF
V: TRBV28; J: TRBJ1-2; CDR3: ASRLRPYVGGYT
V: TRBV2; J: TRBJ1-3; CDR3: ASSERQISSGNTIY
V: TRBV5-4; J: TRBJ2-3; CDR3: ASSLGQSRPMDTQY
V: TRBV7-3; J: TRBJ2-7; CDR3: ASSERVGGVYEQY
V: TRBV28; J: TRBJ1-4; CDR3: ASSLPPRIGEKLF
V: TRBV19; J: TRBJ2-1; CDR3: ASSSGGGRYNEQF
V: TRBV27; J: TRBJ1-5; CDR3: ASSFGGADQPQH
V: TRBV28; J: TRBJ2-7; CDR3: ASSSTYEQY
V: TRBV5-1; J: TRBJ2-7; CDR3: ASSLRQGAYEQY
V: TRBV28; J: TRBJ2-3; CDR3: ASRVWGQGYTDTQY
V: TRBV10-3; J: TRBJ2-2; CDR3: AINPGSNTGELF
V: TRBV19; J: TRBJ2-2; CDR3: ASSTRQGGTGELF
V: TRBV6-6; J: TRBJ1-4; CDR3: ASSYRDRFNEKLF
V: TRBV9; J: TRBJ2-7; CDR3: ASSVGGTSSYEQY
V: TRBV6-5; J: TRBJ2-7; CDR3: ASSYSRYEQY
V: TRBV4-2; J: TRBJ2-1; CDR3: ASSQDGAGGPEQF
V: TRBV9; J: TRBJ2-7; CDR3: ASSVEGGASSYEQY
V: TRBV7-8; J: TRBJ1-5; CDR3: ASSLARGPLNQPQH
V: TRBV5-1; J: TRBJ1-2; CDR3: ASSTRTGTAGYT
V: TRBV7-3; J: TRBJ2-3; CDR3: ASSSTGTGGSGDTQY
V: TRBV13; J: TRBJ1-2; CDR3: ASSHTGGGNYGYT
V: TRBV19; J: TRBJ2-1; CDR3: ASSKQGRVNEQF
V: TRBV6-6; J: TRBJ1-1; CDR3: ASSSRQGVNEAF
V: TRBV13; J: TRBJ2-7; CDR3: ASSSPGLAGREQY
V: TRBV19; J: TRBJ1-5; CDR3: ASSNQGPPQH
V: TRBV5-6; J: TRBJ2-1; CDR3: ASSIWDREQEQF
V: TRBV13; J: TRBJ1-1; CDR3: ASSLFPGFREAEAF
V: TRBV2; J: TRBJ2-3; CDR3: ASVAGAGTDTQY
V: TRBV9; J: TRBJ2-7; CDR3: ASSVAPGQGYEQY
V: TRBV9; J: TRBJ2-7; CDR3: ASSPNSGTSAFYEQY
V: TRBV6-4; J: TRBJ2-1; CDR3: ASSVQGAPLHEQF
V: TRBV27; J: TRBJ2-7; CDR3: ASSLSQGPYEQY
V: TRBV9; J: TRBJ2-2; CDR3: ASRSGLAGVTGELF
V: TRBV5-6; J: TRBJ1-2; CDR3: ASSNRDRGHGYT
V: TRBV30; J: TRBJ2-1; CDR3: AWREKRDRGNEQF
V: TRBV5-8; J: TRBJ2-6; CDR3: ASSYEAGGSGANVLT
V: TRBV2; J: TRBJ2-7; CDR3: ASRQGARNEQY
V: TRBV19; J: TRBJ1-1; CDR3: ASRGEDEAF
V: TRBV11-2; J: TRBJ2-7; CDR3: ASSSDFTYEQY
V: TRBV4-2; J: TRBJ2-5; CDR3: ASSQDGRGEETQY
V: TRBV4-3; J: TRBJ2-7; CDR3: ASSGGLAGGYEQY
V: TRBV28; J: TRBJ1-2; CDR3: ASSSTGEWDYGYT